This TCR beta chain is drawn from a study of T cells in Graves' hyperthyroidism and ophthalmopathy. Study-wide results and caveats: Most thyroid-expanded clonotypes above 0.001 were also found in blood. Ophthalmopathy was told apart from stable hyperthyroidism by a 13 V-J model.

Graves' hyperthyroidism is called stable when ophthalmopathy does not progress within 18 months. The CDR3 regions of TCR beta were amplified from RNA transcripts. The TCR CDR3 first-round RT-PCR relied on the HTBI primer set. TCRdb independently ran MiXCR on the multiplex PCR reads; one entry per CDR3 protein. Of nearly 750,000 distinct CDR3 sequences in the sample, roughly a third were seen once. The CDR3 length is 14 residues. Germline CDR1 reads ENHRY; CDR2 reads SYGVKD. This clonotype was detected only once. The antigen remains unidentified. An end of the junction does not agree with germline; a read error may underlie this.

The rearrangement uses TRBV10-3 and TRBJ2-2, with TRBD1 matching over 8 bases. Material: blood. This TCR was recovered from a woman in her 40s with Graves' hyperthyroidism. The DNA of the CDR3 is TGTGCCATCAGTAACCCGGACAGGGACGGGAAGCTGTTTTTT. It specifies CAISNPDRDGKLFF.